The following is a T cell receptor beta chain sequence with its context. This record belongs to a study of CD8 T cells in Susac syndrome. Reverse transcription of roughly 0.5 to 1 ug RNA was carried out with random hexamers. TCRdb re-analysed the immunoSEQ multiplex PCR reads in MiXCR, keeping a single row per CDR3 protein. The profile shows some 250,000 distinct CDR3 sequences, 90% to 97% of them singletons. CD8+ and CD4+ T cells were negatively isolated; TEMRA cells were FACS-enriched. The CDR3 loop spans 12 amino acids. From germline, CDR1 is GTSNPN and CDR2 SVGIG (reference sequence). V was clipped by 8 bases and J by 5 bases, with 15 bases between them.

This clonotype was sampled from a human donor with Susac syndrome. The chain carries TRBV30 and TRBJ2-5, with unresolved D. Sequenced: CD4+ T cells from PBMCs. Here the CDR3 reads CARSASPETQYF. CDR3 coding DNA: TGTGCCCGCAGTGCCTCCCCGGAGACCCAGTACTTC.